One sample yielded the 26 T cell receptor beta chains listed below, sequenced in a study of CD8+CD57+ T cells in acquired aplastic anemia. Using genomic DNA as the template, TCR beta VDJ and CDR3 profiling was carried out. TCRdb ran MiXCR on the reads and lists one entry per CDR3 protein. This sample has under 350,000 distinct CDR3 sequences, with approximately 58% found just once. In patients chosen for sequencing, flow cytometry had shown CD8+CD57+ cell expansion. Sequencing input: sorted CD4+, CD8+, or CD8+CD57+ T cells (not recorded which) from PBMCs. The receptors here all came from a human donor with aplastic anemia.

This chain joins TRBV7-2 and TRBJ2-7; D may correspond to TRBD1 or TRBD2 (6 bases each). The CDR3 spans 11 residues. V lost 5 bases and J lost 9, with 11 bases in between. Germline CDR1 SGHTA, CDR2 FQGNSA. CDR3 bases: TGTGCCAGCAGCCTACCGGGGGCGCAGTACTTC. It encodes CASSLPGAQYF.

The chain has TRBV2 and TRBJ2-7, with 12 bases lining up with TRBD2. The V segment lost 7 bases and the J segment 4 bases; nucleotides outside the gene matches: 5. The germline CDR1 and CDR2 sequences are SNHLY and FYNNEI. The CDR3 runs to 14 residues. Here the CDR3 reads CASTPSGGAYEQYF. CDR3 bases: TGTGCCAGCACCCCTAGCGGGGGGGCATACGAGCAGTACTTC.

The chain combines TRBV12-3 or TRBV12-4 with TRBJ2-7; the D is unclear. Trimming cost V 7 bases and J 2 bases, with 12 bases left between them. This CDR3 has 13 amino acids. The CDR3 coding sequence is TGTGCCAGCATTGGTCCCCCGACCTACGAGCAGTACTTC. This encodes CASIGPPTYEQYF.

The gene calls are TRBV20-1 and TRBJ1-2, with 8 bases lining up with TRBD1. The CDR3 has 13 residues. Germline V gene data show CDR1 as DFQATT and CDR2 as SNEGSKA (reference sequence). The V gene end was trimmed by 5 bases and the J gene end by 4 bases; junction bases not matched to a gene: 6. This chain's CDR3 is CSAYSGGFYGYTF. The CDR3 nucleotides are TGCAGTGCTTACTCAGGGGGCTTCTATGGCTACACCTTC.

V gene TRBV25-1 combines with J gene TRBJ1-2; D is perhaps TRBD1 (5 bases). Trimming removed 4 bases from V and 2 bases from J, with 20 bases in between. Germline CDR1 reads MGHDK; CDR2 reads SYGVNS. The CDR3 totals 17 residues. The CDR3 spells CASSALTKVGPNYGYTF. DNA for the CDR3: TGTGCCAGCAGTGCTCTTACAAAGGTGGGACCCAACTATGGCTACACCTTC.

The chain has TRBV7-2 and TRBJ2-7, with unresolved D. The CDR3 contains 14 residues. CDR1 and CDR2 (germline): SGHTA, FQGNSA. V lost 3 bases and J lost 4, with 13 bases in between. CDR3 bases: TGTGCCAGCAGCTTCCAGTCGCGAAATTACGAGCAGTACTTC. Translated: CASSFQSRNYEQYF.

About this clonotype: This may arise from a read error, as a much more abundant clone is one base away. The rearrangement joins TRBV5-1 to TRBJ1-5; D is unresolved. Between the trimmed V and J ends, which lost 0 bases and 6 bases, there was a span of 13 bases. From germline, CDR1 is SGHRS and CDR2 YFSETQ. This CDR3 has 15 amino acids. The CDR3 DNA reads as TGCGCCAGCAGCTTGGAAGGACGGGGTAGTCAGCCCCAGCATTTT. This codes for CASSLEGRGSQPQHF.

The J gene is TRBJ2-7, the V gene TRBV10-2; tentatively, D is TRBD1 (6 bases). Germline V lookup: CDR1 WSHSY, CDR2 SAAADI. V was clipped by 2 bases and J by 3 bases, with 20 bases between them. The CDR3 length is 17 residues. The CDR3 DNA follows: TGCGCCAGCAGTGAGAGGGAATCCGGGCAGGGGAACTACGAGCAGTACTTC. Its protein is CASSERESGQGNYEQYF.

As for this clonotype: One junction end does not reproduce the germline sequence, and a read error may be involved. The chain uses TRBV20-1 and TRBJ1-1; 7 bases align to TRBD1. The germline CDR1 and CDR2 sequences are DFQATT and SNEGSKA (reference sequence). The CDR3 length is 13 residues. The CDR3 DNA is TGCAGCGCACACAGGGGCTTGAACACTGACGCTTTCTTT. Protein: CSAHRGLNTDAFF.

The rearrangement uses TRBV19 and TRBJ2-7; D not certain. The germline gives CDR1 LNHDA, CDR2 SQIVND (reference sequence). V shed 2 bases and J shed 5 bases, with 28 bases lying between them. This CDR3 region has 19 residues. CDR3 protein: CASSIRFGDTLPTPNEQYF. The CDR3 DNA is TGTGCCAGTAGTATAAGGTTTGGAGACACTCTCCCTACCCCGAACGAGCAGTACTTC.

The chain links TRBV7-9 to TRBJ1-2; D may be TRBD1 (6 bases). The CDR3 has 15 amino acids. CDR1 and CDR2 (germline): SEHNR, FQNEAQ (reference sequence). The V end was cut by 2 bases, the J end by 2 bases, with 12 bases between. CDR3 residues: CASSLSGTNNYGYTF. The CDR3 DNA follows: TGTGCCAGCAGCTTATCCGGGACAAACAACTATGGCTACACCTTC.

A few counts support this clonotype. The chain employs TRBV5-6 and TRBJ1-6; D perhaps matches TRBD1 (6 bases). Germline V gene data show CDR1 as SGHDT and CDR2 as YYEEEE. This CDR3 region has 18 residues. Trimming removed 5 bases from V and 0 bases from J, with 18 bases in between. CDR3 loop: CASRRAGHRSSYNSPLHF. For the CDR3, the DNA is TGTGCCAGCAGACGAGCGGGACATAGGAGCTCCTATAATTCACCCCTCCACTTT.

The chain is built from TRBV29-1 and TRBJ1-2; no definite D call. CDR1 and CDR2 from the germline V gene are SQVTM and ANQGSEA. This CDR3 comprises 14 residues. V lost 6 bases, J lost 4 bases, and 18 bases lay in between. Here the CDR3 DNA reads TGCAGCGTCCAAGCGCCTCCCGACCCCTATGGCTACACCTTC. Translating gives CSVQAPPDPYGYTF.

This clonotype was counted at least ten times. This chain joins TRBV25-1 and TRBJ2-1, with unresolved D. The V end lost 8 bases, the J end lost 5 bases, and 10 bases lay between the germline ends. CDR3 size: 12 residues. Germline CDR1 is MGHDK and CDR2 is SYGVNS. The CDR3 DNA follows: TGTGCCAGCCGCCCAAGGAACAATGAGCAGTTCTTC. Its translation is CASRPRNNEQFF.

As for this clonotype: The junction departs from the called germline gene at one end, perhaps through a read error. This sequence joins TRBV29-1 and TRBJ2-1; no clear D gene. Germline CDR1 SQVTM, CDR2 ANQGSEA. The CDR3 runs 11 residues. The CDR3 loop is CSVGNHNERFF. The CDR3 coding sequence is TGCAGCGTCGGTAACCACAATGAGCGGTTCTTC.

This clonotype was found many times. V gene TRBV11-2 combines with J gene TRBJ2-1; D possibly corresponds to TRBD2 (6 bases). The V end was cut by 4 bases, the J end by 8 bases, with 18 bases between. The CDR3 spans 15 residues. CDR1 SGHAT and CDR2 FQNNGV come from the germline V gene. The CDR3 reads CASSSPLSLADEQFF. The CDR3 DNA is TGTGCCAGCAGCTCCCCTCTCAGTTTAGCGGATGAGCAGTTCTTC.

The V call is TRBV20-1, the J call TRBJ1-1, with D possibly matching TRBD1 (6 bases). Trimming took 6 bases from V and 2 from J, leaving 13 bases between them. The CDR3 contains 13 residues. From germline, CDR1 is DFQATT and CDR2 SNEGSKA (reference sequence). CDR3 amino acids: CSARRTANTEAFF. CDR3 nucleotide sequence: TGCAGTGCCAGACGGACAGCTAACACTGAAGCTTTCTTT.

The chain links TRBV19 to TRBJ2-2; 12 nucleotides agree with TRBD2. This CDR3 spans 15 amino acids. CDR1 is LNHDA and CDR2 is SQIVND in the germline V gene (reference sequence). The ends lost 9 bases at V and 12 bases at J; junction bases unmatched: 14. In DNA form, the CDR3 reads TGTGCCAGCAGTTACTCGTCTAGCGGGGGGGTTAAGCTGTTTTTT. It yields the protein CASSYSSSGGVKLFF. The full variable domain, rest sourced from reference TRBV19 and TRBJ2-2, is DGGITQSPKYLFRKEGQNVTLSCEQNLNHDAMYWYRQDPGQGLRLIYYSQIVNDFQKGDIAEGYSVSREKKESFPLTVTSAQKNPTAFYLCASSYSSSGGVKLFFGEGSRLTVL.

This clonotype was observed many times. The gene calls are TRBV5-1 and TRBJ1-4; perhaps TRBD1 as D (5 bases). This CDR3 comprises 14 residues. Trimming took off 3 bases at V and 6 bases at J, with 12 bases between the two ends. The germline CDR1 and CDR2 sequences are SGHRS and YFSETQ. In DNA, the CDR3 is TGCGCCAGCAGCTCAGGGACGGCCTATGAAAAACTGTTTTTT. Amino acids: CASSSGTAYEKLFF.

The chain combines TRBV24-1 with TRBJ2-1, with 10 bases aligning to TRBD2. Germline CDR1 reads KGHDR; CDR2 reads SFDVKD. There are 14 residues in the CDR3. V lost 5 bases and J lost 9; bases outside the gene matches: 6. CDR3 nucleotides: TGTGCCACCAGTGGGGGACTAGCGTATAGTGAGCAGTTCTTC. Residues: CATSGGLAYSEQFF.

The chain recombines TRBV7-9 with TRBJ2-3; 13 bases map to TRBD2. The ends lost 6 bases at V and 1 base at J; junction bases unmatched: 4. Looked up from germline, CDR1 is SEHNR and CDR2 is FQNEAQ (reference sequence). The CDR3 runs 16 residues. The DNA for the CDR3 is TGTGCCAGCAGTCGCGGACTAGCGGGAGGCACAGATACGCAGTATTTT. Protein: CASSRGLAGGTDTQYF.

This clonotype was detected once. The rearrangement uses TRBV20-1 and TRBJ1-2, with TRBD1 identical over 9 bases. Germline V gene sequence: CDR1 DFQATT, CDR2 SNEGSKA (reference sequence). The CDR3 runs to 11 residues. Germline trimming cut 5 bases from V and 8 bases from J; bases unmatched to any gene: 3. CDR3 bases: TGCAGTGCTGCGGGACAGGGCGGCTACACCTTC. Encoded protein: CSAAGQGGYTF.

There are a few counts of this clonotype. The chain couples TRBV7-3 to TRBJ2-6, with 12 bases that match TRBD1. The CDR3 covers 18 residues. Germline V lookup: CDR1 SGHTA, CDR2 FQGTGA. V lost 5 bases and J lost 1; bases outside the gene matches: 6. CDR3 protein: CASSERGQGASGANVLTF. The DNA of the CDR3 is TGTGCCAGCAGCGAGAGGGGACAGGGGGCTTCTGGGGCCAACGTCCTGACTTTC.

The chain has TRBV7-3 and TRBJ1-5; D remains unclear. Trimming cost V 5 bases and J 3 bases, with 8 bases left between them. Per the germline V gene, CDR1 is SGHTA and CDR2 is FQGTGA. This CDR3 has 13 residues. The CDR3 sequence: CASSEGYNQPQHF. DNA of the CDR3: TGTGCCAGCAGCGAGGGATACAATCAGCCCCAGCATTTT.

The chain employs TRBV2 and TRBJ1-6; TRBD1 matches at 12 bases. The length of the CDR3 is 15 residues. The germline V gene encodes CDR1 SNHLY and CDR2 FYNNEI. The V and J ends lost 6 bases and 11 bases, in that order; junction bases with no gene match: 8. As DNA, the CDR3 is TGTGCCAGCAGCCTGCCGGGGACAGGGGGCGCACCCCTCCACTTT. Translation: CASSLPGTGGAPLHF.

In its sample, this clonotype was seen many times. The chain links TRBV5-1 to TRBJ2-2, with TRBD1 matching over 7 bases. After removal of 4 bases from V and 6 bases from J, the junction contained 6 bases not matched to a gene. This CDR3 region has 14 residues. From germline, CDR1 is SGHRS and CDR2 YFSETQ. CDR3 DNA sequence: TGCGCCAGCAGCCAAGACAGGGTCTCCGGGGAGCTGTTTTTT. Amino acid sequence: CASSQDRVSGELFF.